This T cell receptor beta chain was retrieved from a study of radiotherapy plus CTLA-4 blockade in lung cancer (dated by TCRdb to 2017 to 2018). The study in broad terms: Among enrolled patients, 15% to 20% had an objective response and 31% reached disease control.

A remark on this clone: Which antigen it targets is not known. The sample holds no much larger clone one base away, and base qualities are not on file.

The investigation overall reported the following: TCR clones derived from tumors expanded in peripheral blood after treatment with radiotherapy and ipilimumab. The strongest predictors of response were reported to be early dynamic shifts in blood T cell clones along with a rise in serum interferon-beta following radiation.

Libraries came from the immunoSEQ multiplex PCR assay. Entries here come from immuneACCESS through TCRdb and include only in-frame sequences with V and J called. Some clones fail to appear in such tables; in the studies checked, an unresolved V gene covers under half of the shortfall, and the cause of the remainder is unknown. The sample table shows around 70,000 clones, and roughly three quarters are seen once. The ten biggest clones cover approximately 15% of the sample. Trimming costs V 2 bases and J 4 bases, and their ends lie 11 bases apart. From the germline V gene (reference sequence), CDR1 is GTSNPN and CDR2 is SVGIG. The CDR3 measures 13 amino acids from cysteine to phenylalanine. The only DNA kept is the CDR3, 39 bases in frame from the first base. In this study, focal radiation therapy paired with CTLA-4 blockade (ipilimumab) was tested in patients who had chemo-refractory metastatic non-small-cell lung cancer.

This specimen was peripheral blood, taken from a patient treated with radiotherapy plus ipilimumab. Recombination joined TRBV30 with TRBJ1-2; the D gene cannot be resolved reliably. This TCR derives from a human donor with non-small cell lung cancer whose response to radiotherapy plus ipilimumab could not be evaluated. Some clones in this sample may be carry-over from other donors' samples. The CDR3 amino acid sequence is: CAWSTTEFYGYTF. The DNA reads TGTGCCTGGAGTACAACAGAGTTCTATGGCTACACCTTC.